This TCR beta chain was recovered during a study of T-cell reconstitution after alpha-beta-depleted transplantation in children. There are a few counts of this clonotype. The library targeted TCRbeta and was prepared with unique molecular identifiers. TCRdb redid the calling of the PCR reads with MiXCR, one entry per CDR3 protein. The sample lists around 700,000 distinct CDR3 sequences; about 12% were seen once. Specimen: PBMCs, collected before TCRalphabeta/CD19-depleted stem cell transplant. The sequence was collected from a girl under 10 years old with congenital amegakaryocytic thrombocytopenia, due to receive a stem cell transplant.

As DNA, the CDR3 is TGTGCCAGCAGGACGACTAGCGGACGGGTAAACAATGAGCAGTTCTTC. Translated: CASRTTSGRVNNEQFF. The V gene is TRBV2, the J gene TRBJ2-1; 9 positions match TRBD2. This CDR3 comprises 16 residues. Germline-derived CDR1 and CDR2 are SNHLY and FYNNEI. Trimming cost V 6 bases and J 5 bases; bases outside gene matches: 11. The full variable domain, in which reference TRBV2 and TRBJ2-1 provide the parts outside the CDR3, is EPEVTQTPSHQVTQMGQEVILRCVPISNHLYFYWYRQILGQKVEFLVSFYNNEISEKSEIFDDQFSVERPDGSNFTLKIRSTKLEDSAMYFCASRTTSGRVNNEQFFGPGTRLTVL.